This T cell receptor beta chain was retrieved from a study of T cell responses to AZD1222 COVID-19 vaccine. Across the study: Whether given at about 4 or about 12 weeks, second doses were pooled.

Findings of the study overall: Clonal diversity may have been underestimated in mostly white British donors. Spike as a whole was targeted by vaccine-associated CD4 TCRs, dominant at 160-218 and 743-854. It was only after the peak T cell response that any repertoires were sampled.

Here immunoSEQ multiplex PCR was the method, and the copy in TCRdb shows in-frame clones only, minus some. Of some 130,000 clones listed, 75% to 90% are singletons. As to this clone: The antigen is not known.

V lost 3 bases and J 2 bases, leaving 17 bases between the germline ends. Germline V gives CDR1 MNHNS, CDR2 SASEGT. The CDR3 covers 16 residues. V gene TRBV6-1 combines with J gene TRBJ2-7; either TRBD1 or TRBD2 may fit D (5 bases each). The sequences come from peripheral blood, collected on day 0 of AZD1222 vaccination. The receptor was isolated from an adult in good health. CDR3 in DNA: TGTGCCAGCAGTGACCGGGACCCAACCTTTACCTACGAGCAGTACTTC. It encodes CASSDRDPTFTYEQYF.